The rows below give T cell receptor beta chains drawn from one sample of a study of beta chain features in type 1 diabetes. Assay: immunoSEQ multiplex PCR; the TCRdb copy retains only in-frame clones and omits some. The profile covers 350,000 to 450,000 clones, with 11% to 15% appearing a single time and approximately 0.038% taken by the ten largest. The sample was naive CD4+ T cells from blood. The receptors stem from a man aged 30 to 45 in good health. Each CDR3 is given with its conserved first and last residue. D genes are given only for firm matches. Clone size appears in some rows only: once, few, many, or a class for an expanded clone.

d_call	clone_size	j_call	v_call	cdr3_nt	cdr3_aa
TRBD1	few	TRBJ2-3	TRBV9	TGTGCCAGCAGCGTAGGGGACAGCAAGATCACAGATACGCAGTATTTT	CASSVGDSKITDTQYF
TRBD2	NA	TRBJ2-3	TRBV9	TGTGCCAGCAGCGTAGATCTAGCGGGCTCCACAGATACGCAGTATTTT	CASSVDLAGSTDTQYF
NA	few	TRBJ1-5	TRBV11-2	TGTGCCAGCAGCTTAGACGGCAAAGACAATCAGCCCCAGCATTTT	CASSLDGKDNQPQHF
NA	NA	TRBJ2-1	TRBV4-2	TGTGCCAGCAGCCAAGATCGAGGACCAGGACCTGAGCAGTTCTTC	CASSQDRGPGPEQFF
NA	few	TRBJ1-6	TRBV30	TGTGCCTGGAGTGTATCGATGGTGAATTCACCCCTCCACTTT	CAWSVSMVNSPLHF
NA	NA	TRBJ1-2	TRBV18	TGTGCCAGCTCACCGGGCCAGGGCTATGGCTACACCTTC	CASSPGQGYGYTF
NA	NA	TRBJ2-5	TRBV11-2	TGTGCCAGCAGCTTATCCGTTCGGGAGACCCAGTACTTC	CASSLSVRETQYF
NA	few	TRBJ2-2	TRBV7-2	TGTGCCAGCAGCCCCCTGGACACCGGGGAGCTGTTTTTT	CASSPLDTGELFF
NA	few	TRBJ2-7	TRBV7-2	TGTGCCAGCAGCCCGCCCCAGGTGACCTACGAGCAGTACTTC	CASSPPQVTYEQYF
TRBD2	few	TRBJ2-3	TRBV6-6	TGTGCCAGCAGTTCGACCTCGAGGGGACTAAATACGCAGTATTTT	CASSSTSRGLNTQYF
NA	NA	TRBJ1-1	TRBV6-1	TGTGCCAGCAGGACCGCAGGTGAAGCTTTCTTT	CASRTAGEAFF
TRBD2	NA	TRBJ2-3	TRBV7-6	TGTGCCAGCAGCATTACTAGCGGGGCAAGGACAGATACGCAGTATTTT	CASSITSGARTDTQYF
TRBD1	NA	TRBJ1-2	TRBV27	TGTGCCAGCAGAGACCGGGACAGGGGGCACGGAGGCTACACCTTC	CASRDRDRGHGGYTF
TRBD1	few	TRBJ2-5	TRBV7-2	TGTGCCAGCAGCCCAACTCTAGGACAGGGAGAGACCCAGTACTTC	CASSPTLGQGETQYF
NA	few	TRBJ1-2	TRBV6-5	TGTGCCAGCAATCTCCATGGGGACTATGGCTACACCTTC	CASNLHGDYGYTF
TRBD2	few	TRBJ2-5	TRBV5-4	TGTGCCAGCAGCTCTAGCGGAGGGCAAGAGACCCAGTACTTC	CASSSSGGQETQYF
NA	NA	TRBJ2-7	TRBV14	TGTGCCAGCAGCCGACGGCCCTACGAGCAGTACTTC	CASSRRPYEQYF
NA	few	TRBJ1-6	TRBV1	TGCACCAGCAGTCAGGGCTGTGAGGAGGTAATGTCACCCCTCCACTTT	CTSSQGCEEVMSPLHF
NA	few	TRBJ2-1	TRBV5-6	TGTGCCAGCAGCTTGCAGGCCCGCTCCTACAATGAGCAGTTCTTC	CASSLQARSYNEQFF
NA	NA	TRBJ2-1	TRBV2	TGTGCCAGCAGTGAACTAGTCTCCTCCTACAATGAGCAGTTCTTC	CASSELVSSYNEQFF
NA	few	TRBJ2-7	TRBV11-2	TGTGCCACCGGAGGGACAATCCACGAGCAGTACTTC	CATGGTIHEQYF
NA	few	TRBJ2-3	TRBV7-2	TGTGCCAGCAGCTTAGGAGGTAGTCAAGATACGCAGTATTTT	CASSLGGSQDTQYF
TRBD2	few	TRBJ2-1	TRBV4-1	TGCGCCAGCAGCCAAGGACTAGCGGGAATGAATGAGCAGTTCTTC	CASSQGLAGMNEQFF
NA	NA	TRBJ1-5	TRBV7-2	TGTGCCAGCAGCTGGAACAGGGATAGCAATCAGCCCCAGCATTTT	CASSWNRDSNQPQHF
TRBD2	few	TRBJ2-3	TRBV14	TGTGCCAGCAGCCGCTTACGGCGGGGGGGCCAGCATACGCAGTATTTT	CASSRLRRGGQHTQYF
NA	few	TRBJ2-5	TRBV5-6	TGTGCCAGCAGCTTGGCAGCTCTCGGGGAGACCCAGTACTTC	CASSLAALGETQYF
NA	NA	TRBJ2-1	TRBV4-3	TGCGCCAGCAGCCAAGAATGGCGGAATGAGCAGTTCTTC	CASSQEWRNEQFF
NA	few	TRBJ1-1	TRBV25-1	TGTGCCAGCAGTGAACTTTGGGGCGCTTGGGATAAAGCTTTCTTT	CASSELWGAWDKAFF
NA	few	TRBJ2-3	TRBV25-1	TGTGCCAGCAGCCTTACAGGGACAGATACGCAGTATTTT	CASSLTGTDTQYF
TRBD1	NA	TRBJ1-2	TRBV30	TGTGCCTGGAGTCCAGGGGGCGGAGGCTACACCTTC	CAWSPGGGGYTF
NA	few	TRBJ1-3	TRBV9	TGTGCCAGCAGCGTATCGGGGAACTCTGGAAACACCATATATTTT	CASSVSGNSGNTIYF
TRBD2	NA	TRBJ2-1	TRBV19	TGTGCCAGTAGTCCTGGGACTAGCGATAAAAGCAAGCAGTTCTTC	CASSPGTSDKSKQFF
NA	few	TRBJ1-6	TRBV18	TGTGCCAGCTCACCACGGGAGGAGACTTCACCCCTCCACTTT	CASSPREETSPLHF
NA	NA	TRBJ1-6	TRBV5-6	TGTGCCAGCAGCTTAGAAGGCGCCCTCCACTTT	CASSLEGALHF
TRBD1	NA	TRBJ2-7	TRBV6-5	TGTGCCAGCAGTAGAGGGGACAGGGGGCACGAGCAGTACTTC	CASSRGDRGHEQYF
NA	few	TRBJ2-1	TRBV5-5	TGTGCCAGCAGGTATGAGGCCAGCTCCTACAATGAGCAGTTCTTC	CASRYEASSYNEQFF
NA	NA	TRBJ2-1	TRBV28	TGTGCCAGCAGTTTAGTAGCTGCTGAGCAGTTCTTC	CASSLVAAEQFF
NA	NA	TRBJ1-1	TRBV19	TGTGCCAGTACGGCGGCCGGAAACACTGAAGCTTTCTTT	CASTAAGNTEAFF
NA	few	TRBJ1-1	TRBV9	TGTGCCAGCAGCAGGGCCCCTGAGAACACTGAAGCTTTCTTT	CASSRAPENTEAFF
TRBD1	few	TRBJ2-1	TRBV5-1	TGCGCCAGCAGCTTGGCGATGGCGACAGGGTTGTCCAATGAGCAGTTCTTC	CASSLAMATGLSNEQFF
NA	NA	TRBJ2-1	TRBV18	TGTGCCAGCTCCAGAGGGAGTAGCGGGCACAGGGGGGGCTCCTACAATGAGCAGTTCTTC	CASSRGSSGHRGGSYNEQFF
NA	few	TRBJ2-5	TRBV7-2	TGTGCCAGCAGCTTAGGCGGCAGCCAAGAGACCCAGTACTTC	CASSLGGSQETQYF
NA	once	TRBJ1-4	TRBV5-4	TGTGCCAGCAGCTTGGGGTATAATGAAAAACTGTTTTTT	CASSLGYNEKLFF